The sample holds a few counts of the clone carrying this T cell receptor beta chain. Data came from immunoSEQ multiplex PCR; TCRdb stores just in-frame clones and leaves some out. The table includes about 400,000 clones, 88% detected once. Trimming pared 0 bases from V and 3 bases from J, leaving 11 bases between. The CDR3 runs to 15 residues. Germline V CDR1 and CDR2: LGHNA, YNFKEQ. The sample originates from a study of blood T cell repertoires in COVID-19. About the study: PBMCs, B-cell-depleted T cells, or T cells were the source of the cDNA or gDNA that made up the material.

This chain links TRBV4-2 with TRBJ2-5; tentative D call: TRBD2 (5 bases). The TCR was taken from a woman aged 35 to 49 with acute COVID-19. Sample: PBMCs or T cells enriched from blood (not recorded which). CDR3 DNA: TGTGCCAGCAGCCAAGATAGGGCCGGGAAAGAGACCCAGTACTTC. Translating it yields CASSQDRAGKETQYF.